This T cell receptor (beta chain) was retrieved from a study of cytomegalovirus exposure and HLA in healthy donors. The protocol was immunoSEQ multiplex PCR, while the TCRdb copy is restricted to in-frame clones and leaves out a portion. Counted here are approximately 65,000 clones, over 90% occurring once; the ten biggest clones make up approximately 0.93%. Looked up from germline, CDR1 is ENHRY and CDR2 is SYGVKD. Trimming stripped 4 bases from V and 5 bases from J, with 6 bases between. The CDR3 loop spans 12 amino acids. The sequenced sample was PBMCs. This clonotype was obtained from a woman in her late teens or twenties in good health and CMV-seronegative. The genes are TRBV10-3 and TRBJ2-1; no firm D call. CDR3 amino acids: CAISAVNNEQFF. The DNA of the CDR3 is TGTGCCATCAGTGCTGTTAACAATGAGCAGTTCTTC.